The next 25 T cell receptor beta chains were all read from a single sample in a study of CXCR3-negative and CXCR3-positive naive CD8 T cells. Antigen specificity for these receptors is unknown. Via 5' RACE with UMI labels, TRB cDNA libraries were prepared. TCRdb reworked the 5' RACE reads into one entry per CDR3 protein, no DNA. This sample carries approximately 98,000 distinct CDR3 sequences, with approximately 1.1% going to the ten biggest clones. General observations from the study: Naive cells positive for CXCR3 carried more hydrophobic TRB CDR3s than CXCR3-negative ones.

Material for sequencing was naive CXCR3+ CD8+ T cells from blood. As to subset: CD45RO-CCR7+CD27+CD95- naive CD8+ T cells expressing CXCR3 (TNR3+). The receptors here all came from a human donor in good health. Some clones in this sample may be carry-over from other donors' samples.

J is TRBJ2-7 and V is TRBV7-6; TCRdb designates TRBD1, a call that cannot be tested without DNA. The CDR3 extends over 16 amino acids. CDR1 and CDR2 from the germline V gene are SGHVS and FNYEAQ. This CDR3 reads CASSLVSPGRHYEQYF. Full variable domain (missing parts from reference TRBV7-6 and TRBJ2-7): GAGVSQSPRYKVTKRGQDVALRCDPISGHVSLYWYRQALGQGPEFLTYFNYEAQQDKSGLPNDRFSAERPEGSISTLTIQRTEQRDSAMYRCASSLVSPGRHYEQYFGPGTRLTVT.

The chain employs TRBV7-9 and TRBJ1-5. The germline V gene has CDR1 SEHNR and CDR2 FQNEAQ (reference sequence). This CDR3 has 15 residues. The CDR3: CASSLEEGSNQPQHF.

The J gene is TRBJ1-4, the V gene TRBV6-1; TCRdb gives TRBD1 as the D gene, but with no DNA this cannot be confirmed. Germline CDR1 and CDR2: MNHNS and SASEGT. The length of the CDR3 is 16 residues. The CDR3 protein is CASSATSGQGNEKLFF.

This sequence joins TRBV27 and TRBJ2-4. The germline V gene encodes CDR1 MNHEY and CDR2 SMNVEV (reference sequence). This CDR3 is 15 amino acids long. The CDR3 sequence is CASSLSVPAENIQYF.

The rearrangement uses TRBV7-8 and TRBJ2-7; TCRdb calls TRBD2, which cannot be checked without DNA. Germline CDR1 is SGHVS and CDR2 is FQNEAQ. This CDR3 comprises 18 residues. The CDR3 sequence: CASSPTGVAGVITYEQYF.

The J gene is TRBJ2-1, the V gene TRBV29-1; TCRdb picks TRBD1, but there is no DNA to check that call. CDR3 length: 16 amino acids. Germline V gene sequence: CDR1 SQVTM, CDR2 ANQGSEA. The CDR3 here is CSVEDQGRSSYNEQFF.

This chain uses TRBV7-2 with TRBJ2-7; lacking DNA, the TRBD1 call made by TCRdb goes unchecked. Germline V CDR1 and CDR2: SGHTA, FQGNSA. The CDR3 consists of 13 residues. CDR3 region: CASSSPGPYEQYF.

The CDR3 loop is CASSFRGARGANVLTF. The genes are TRBV28 and TRBJ2-6; absent DNA, TCRdb's TRBD1 call cannot be checked. CDR1 and CDR2 (germline): MDHEN, SYDVKM. CDR3 length: 16 amino acids.

V gene TRBV7-8 combines with J gene TRBJ2-7; there is no DNA to check the TCRdb D call of TRBD1. The CDR3 loop spans 15 amino acids. Germline V CDR1 and CDR2: SGHVS, FQNEAQ. This CDR3 reads CASSLGGTGGYEQYF. Drawing the rest from reference TRBV7-8 and TRBJ2-7, the complete variable domain is GAGVSQSPRYKVAKRGQDVALRCDPISGHVSLFWYQQALGQGPEFLTYFQNEAQLDKSGLPSDRFFAERPEGSVSTLKIQRTQQEDSAVYLCASSLGGTGGYEQYFGPGTRLTVT.

This chain links TRBV21-1 with TRBJ2-5. TRBV21-1 is deemed a pseudogene. The length of the CDR3 is 13 residues. The CDR3 loop is CASSKGFRETQYF.

The gene calls are TRBV14 and TRBJ2-7; the TRBD1 assignment by TCRdb is unverifiable without DNA. This CDR3 is 18 amino acids long. Germline lookup yields CDR1 SGHDN and CDR2 FVKESK. The CDR3 loop is CASSQDFLGTGGSYEQYF.

The chain uses TRBV27 and TRBJ2-3. The CDR3 is 14 residues long. The germline gives CDR1 MNHEY, CDR2 SMNVEV (reference sequence). CDR3 sequence: CASSLFGVTDTQYF.

The gene calls are TRBV5-6 and TRBJ2-7. CDR3 length: 14 amino acids. CDR1 SGHDT and CDR2 YYEEEE come from the germline V gene. Here the CDR3 reads CASSLGPSSYEQYF.

The V and J genes are TRBV29-1 and TRBJ1-1; with no DNA, the TCRdb D assignment of TRBD1 cannot be verified. The CDR3 is 12 residues long. From germline, CDR1 is SQVTM and CDR2 ANQGSEA. The CDR3 here is CSVGHSNTEAFF. Drawing the rest from reference TRBV29-1 and TRBJ1-1, the complete variable domain is SAVISQKPSRDICQRGTSLTIQCQVDSQVTMMFWYRQQPGQSLTLIATANQGSEATYESGFVIDKFPISRPNLTFSTLTVSNMSPEDSSIYLCSVGHSNTEAFFGQGTRLTVV.

The genes are TRBV12-3 or TRBV12-4 and TRBJ2-5; checking the TCRdb D call of TRBD2 is not possible without DNA. This CDR3 is 18 amino acids long. The CDR3 reads CASSSSLAGGSLQETQYF.

This chain links TRBV20-1 with TRBJ2-7; the TCRdb call, TRBD1, lacks DNA for checking. CDR3 size: 19 residues. Looked up from germline, CDR1 is DFQATT and CDR2 is SNEGSKA (reference sequence). CDR3 loop: CSARDIARIDPDRGYEQYF.

The genes are TRBV5-6 and TRBJ1-2; TCRdb picks TRBD1, but there is no DNA to check that call. CDR1 is SGHDT and CDR2 is YYEEEE in the germline V gene. The CDR3 loop spans 17 amino acids. The CDR3 here is CASSTDRALRTNYGYTF.

The chain is built from TRBV12-3 or TRBV12-4 and TRBJ2-7; TCRdb returns TRBD1, unconfirmable since there is no DNA. The CDR3 totals 15 residues. This chain's CDR3 is CASTQTSPNPYEQYF.

The rearrangement links TRBV14 to TRBJ2-1. The CDR3 sequence is 12 residues long. Germline lookup yields CDR1 SGHDN and CDR2 FVKESK. The chain's CDR3 is CASSQSWGEQFF.

The CDR3 here is CASSMTASYNEQFF. The chain uses TRBV11-2 and TRBJ2-1; the TRBD1 assignment by TCRdb is unverifiable without DNA. The CDR3 runs to 14 residues. The germline gives CDR1 SGHAT, CDR2 FQNNGV.

This rearrangement joins TRBV6-2 or TRBV6-3 to TRBJ1-5; the D call from TCRdb, TRBD1, cannot be confirmed without DNA. The CDR3 consists of 15 residues. Germline CDR1 is MNHEY and CDR2 is SVGEGT. CDR3 sequence reads: CASSYIEGVNQPQHF.

This chain links TRBV29-1 with TRBJ1-2; as DNA is missing, the TRBD1 call by TCRdb cannot be tested. This CDR3 region has 17 residues. Germline V gives CDR1 SQVTM, CDR2 ANQGSEA. CDR3 amino acids: CSVGPLMSRGHNYGYTF.

This chain uses TRBV6-2 or TRBV6-3 with TRBJ2-1; TCRdb names TRBD1, which stays unverified in the absence of DNA. The CDR3 loop spans 13 amino acids. CDR1 and CDR2 from the germline V gene are MNHEY and SVGEGT. The CDR3 here is CASSLWSHNEQFF.

This chain links TRBV9 with TRBJ1-1. The CDR3 has 14 amino acids. The germline CDR1 and CDR2 sequences are SGDLS and YYNGEE. CDR3: CASSVASNANEAFF.

The chain recombines TRBV5-1 with TRBJ2-7; the TCRdb D gene call, TRBD1, has no DNA to confirm it. The V gene's germline CDR1 is SGHRS and CDR2 YFSETQ. This CDR3 is built from 14 residues. The CDR3 reads CASSLADRGYEQYF.